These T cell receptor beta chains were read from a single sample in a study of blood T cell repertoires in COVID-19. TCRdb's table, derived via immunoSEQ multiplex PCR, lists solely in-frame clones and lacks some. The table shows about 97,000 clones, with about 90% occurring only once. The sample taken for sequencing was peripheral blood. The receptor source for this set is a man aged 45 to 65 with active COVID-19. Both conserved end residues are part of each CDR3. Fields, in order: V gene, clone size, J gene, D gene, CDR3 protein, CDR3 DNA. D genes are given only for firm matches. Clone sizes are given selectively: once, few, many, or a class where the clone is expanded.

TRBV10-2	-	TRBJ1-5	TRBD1	CASSDGTGYSKYSNQPQHF	TGCGCCAGCAGTGATGGGACAGGGTATTCCAAATATAGCAATCAGCCCCAGCATTTT
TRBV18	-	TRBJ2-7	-	CASSLGTPSYEQYF	TGTGCCAGCTCACTCGGGACACCTTCCTACGAGCAGTACTTC
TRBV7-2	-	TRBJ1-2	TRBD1	CASSLDMTGVGYTF	TGTGCCAGCAGCCTCGATATGACAGGGGTCGGCTACACCTTC
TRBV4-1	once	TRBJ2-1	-	CASSLSPGGASYNEQFF	TGCGCCAGCAGCCTGTCACCTGGGGGGGCCAGCTACAATGAGCAGTTCTTC
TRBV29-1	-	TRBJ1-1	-	CSVEKRGLNTEAFF	TGCAGCGTTGAGAAAAGGGGTTTGAACACTGAAGCTTTCTTT
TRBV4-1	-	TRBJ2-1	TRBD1	CASSQEWTGGGEEQFF	TGCGCCAGCAGCCAAGAATGGACAGGGGGCGGGGAGGAGCAGTTCTTC
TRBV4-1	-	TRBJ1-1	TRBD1	CASSNLQGDTEAFF	TGCGCCAGCAGCAACCTACAGGGGGACACTGAAGCTTTCTTT
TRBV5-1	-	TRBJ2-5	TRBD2	CASGWWLAGGETQYF	TGCGCCAGCGGCTGGTGGCTAGCGGGCGGGGAGACCCAGTACTTC
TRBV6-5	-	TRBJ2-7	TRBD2	CASSSREGQYF	TGTGCCAGCAGCTCCCGGGAGGGGCAGTACTTC
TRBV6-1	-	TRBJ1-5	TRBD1	CASSDRDRKSNQPQHF	TGTGCCAGCAGTGATAGGGACAGGAAAAGCAATCAGCCCCAGCATTTT
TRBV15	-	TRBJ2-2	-	CATSGGTGNTGELFF	TGTGCCACCAGCGGCGGGACTGGGAACACCGGGGAGCTGTTTTTT
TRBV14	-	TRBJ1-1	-	CASRGPEWQAFF	TGTGCCAGCAGAGGTCCGGAGTGGCAAGCTTTCTTT
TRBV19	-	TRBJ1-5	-	CASSTTWTSINQPQHF	TGTGCCAGTAGTACCACCTGGACATCAATCAATCAGCCCCAGCATTTT
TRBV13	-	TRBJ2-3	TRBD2	CASSTRLAGGPTDTQYF	TGTGCCAGCAGCACCAGACTAGCGGGGGGGCCCACAGATACGCAGTATTTT
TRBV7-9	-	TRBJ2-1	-	CASSLTSDDEQFF	TGTGCCAGCAGCTTAACTAGTGACGATGAGCAGTTCTTC
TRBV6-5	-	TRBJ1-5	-	CASKGGDRGPQHF	TGTGCCTCCAAGGGAGGGGATCGGGGGCCCCAGCATTTT
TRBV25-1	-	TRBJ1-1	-	CASGSGGSTEAFF	TGTGCCAGCGGCTCTGGAGGATCCACTGAAGCTTTCTTT
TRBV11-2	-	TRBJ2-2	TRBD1	CASSSRDRENTGELFF	TGTGCCAGCAGCAGCCGGGACAGGGAAAACACCGGGGAGCTGTTTTTT
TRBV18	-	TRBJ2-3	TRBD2	CASSPPGGSTDTQYF	TGTGCCAGCTCACCCCCCGGGGGGAGCACAGATACGCAGTATTTT
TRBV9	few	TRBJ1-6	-	CASSVELGESPLHF	TGTGCCAGCAGCGTAGAATTGGGAGAGTCACCCCTCCACTTT
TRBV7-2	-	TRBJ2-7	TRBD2	CASSLGASGSYEQYF	TGTGCCAGCAGCTTAGGGGCTAGCGGGTCTTACGAGCAGTACTTC
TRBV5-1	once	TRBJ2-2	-	CASSRGGGSGELFF	TGCGCCAGCAGCCGGGGAGGGGGTTCCGGGGAGCTGTTTTTT
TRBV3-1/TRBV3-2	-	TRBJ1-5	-	CASSQGLVSNQPQHF	TGTGCCAGCAGCCAAGGACTAGTGAGCAATCAGCCCCAGCATTTT
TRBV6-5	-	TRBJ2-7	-	CASLQYYEQYF	TGTGCCAGCTTACAGTATTACGAGCAGTACTTC
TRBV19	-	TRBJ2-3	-	CASSMAPGIDTQYF	TGTGCCAGTAGTATGGCCCCGGGGATAGATACGCAGTATTTT
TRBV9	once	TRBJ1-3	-	CASSDSSGRRGTIYF	TGTGCCAGCAGCGACTCCAGTGGAAGGAGAGGCACCATATATTTT
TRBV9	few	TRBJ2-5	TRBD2	CASSGALAGIGTQYF	TGTGCCAGCAGCGGTGCTCTAGCGGGTATAGGGACCCAGTACTTC
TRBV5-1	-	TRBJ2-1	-	CASSSSGGGIYNEQFF	TGCGCCAGCAGCTCCAGCGGCGGGGGCATTTACAATGAGCAGTTCTTC
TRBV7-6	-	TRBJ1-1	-	CASSPFSWGPGTEAFF	TGTGCCAGCAGCCCTTTCAGTTGGGGGCCGGGAACTGAAGCTTTCTTT
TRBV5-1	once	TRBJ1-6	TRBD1	CASSFDRVKSPLHF	TGCGCCAGCAGCTTCGACAGGGTTAAATCACCCCTCCACTTT
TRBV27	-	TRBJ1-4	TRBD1	CASSLSRGLKTNEKLFF	TGTGCCAGCAGTTTATCGAGGGGGCTGAAGACTAATGAAAAACTGTTTTTT
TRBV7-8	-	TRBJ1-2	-	CASTNGGFYYGYTF	TGTGCCAGCACCAATGGGGGGTTTTACTATGGCTACACCTTC
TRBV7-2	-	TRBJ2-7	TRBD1	CASSLGTGSYEQYF	TGTGCCAGCAGCTTAGGGACAGGGTCCTACGAGCAGTACTTC
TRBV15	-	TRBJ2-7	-	CATSRDSPRVKYF	TGTGCCACCAGCAGAGATTCTCCCAGGGTGAAGTACTTC
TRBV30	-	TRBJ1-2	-	CAWNAAQGYGYTF	TGTGCCTGGAATGCCGCCCAGGGTTATGGCTACACCTTC
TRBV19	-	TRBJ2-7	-	CASSIDRQGGEQYF	TGTGCCAGTAGTATAGATCGGCAGGGCGGCGAGCAGTACTTC
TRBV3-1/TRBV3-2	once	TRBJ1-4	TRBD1	CASSQSTGEYEKLFF	TGTGCCAGCAGCCAATCGACAGGGGAGTACGAAAAACTGTTTTTT
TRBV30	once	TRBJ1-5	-	CAWSVRTDSNQPQHF	TGTGCCTGGAGTGTTAGGACAGATAGCAATCAGCCCCAGCATTTT
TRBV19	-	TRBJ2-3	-	CASSMWGRTDTQYF	TGTGCCAGTAGTATGTGGGGGAGGACAGATACGCAGTATTTT
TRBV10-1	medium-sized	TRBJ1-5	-	CAINSPGLTTHDALCSNQPQHF	TGCGCCATCAACTCACCGGGACTAACTACTCATGATGCACTGTGTAGCAATCAGCCCCAGCATTTT
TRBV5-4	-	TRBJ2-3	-	CASSPQSGRITDTQYF	TGTGCCAGCAGCCCCCAGAGCGGTCGGATTACAGATACGCAGTATTTT
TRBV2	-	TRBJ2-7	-	CASSGIMRNEQYF	TGTGCCAGCAGTGGTATCATGAGAAACGAGCAGTACTTC
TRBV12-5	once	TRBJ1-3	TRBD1	CASGLPTRQGTFSGNTIYF	TGTGCTAGTGGTTTGCCTACCAGACAGGGCACTTTCTCTGGAAACACCATATATTTT
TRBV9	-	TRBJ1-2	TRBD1	CASSRTGTNYGYTF	TGTGCCAGCAGCAGGACAGGGACTAACTATGGCTACACCTTC
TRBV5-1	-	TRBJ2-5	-	CASSFNPSGSQETQYF	TGCGCCAGCAGCTTTAATCCGAGCGGGTCACAAGAGACCCAGTACTTC